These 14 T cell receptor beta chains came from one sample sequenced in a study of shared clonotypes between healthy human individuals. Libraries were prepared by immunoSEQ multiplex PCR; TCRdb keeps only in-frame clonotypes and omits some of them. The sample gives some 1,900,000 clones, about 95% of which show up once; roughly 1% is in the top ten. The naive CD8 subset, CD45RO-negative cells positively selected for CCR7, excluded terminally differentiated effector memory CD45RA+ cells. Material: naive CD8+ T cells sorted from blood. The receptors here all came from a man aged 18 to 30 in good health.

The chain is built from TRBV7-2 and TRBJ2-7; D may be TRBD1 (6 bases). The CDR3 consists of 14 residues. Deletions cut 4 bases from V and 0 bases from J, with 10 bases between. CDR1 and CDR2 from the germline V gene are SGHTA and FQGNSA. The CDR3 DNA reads TGTGCCAGCAGCTGGACAGAATTCTCCTACGAGCAGTACTTC. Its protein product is CASSWTEFSYEQYF.

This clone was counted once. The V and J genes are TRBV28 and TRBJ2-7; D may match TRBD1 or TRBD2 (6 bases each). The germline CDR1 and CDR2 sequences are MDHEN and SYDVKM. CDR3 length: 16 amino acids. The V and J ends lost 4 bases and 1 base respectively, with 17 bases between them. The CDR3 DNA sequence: TGTGCCAGCAGTTCCCCCTTGGAGGGGGAATCCTACGAGCAGTACTTC. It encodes CASSSPLEGESYEQYF.

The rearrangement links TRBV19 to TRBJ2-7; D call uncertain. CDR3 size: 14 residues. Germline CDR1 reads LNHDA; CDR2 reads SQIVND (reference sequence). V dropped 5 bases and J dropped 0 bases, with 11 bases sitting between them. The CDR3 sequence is CASSPTAVSYEQYF. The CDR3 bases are TGTGCCAGTAGTCCCACAGCAGTCTCCTACGAGCAGTACTTC.

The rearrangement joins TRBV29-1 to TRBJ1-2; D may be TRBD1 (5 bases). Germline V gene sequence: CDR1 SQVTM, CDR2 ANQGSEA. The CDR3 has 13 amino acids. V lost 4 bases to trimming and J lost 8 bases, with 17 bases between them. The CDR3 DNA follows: TGCAGCGTTGGCGGGGGAGTGTTAACGGGCTACACCTTC. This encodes CSVGGGVLTGYTF.

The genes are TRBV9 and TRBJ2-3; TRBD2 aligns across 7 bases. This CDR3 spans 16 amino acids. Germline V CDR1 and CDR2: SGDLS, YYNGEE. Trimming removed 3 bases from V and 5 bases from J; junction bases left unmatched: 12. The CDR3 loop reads CASSGPGGLGVDTQYF. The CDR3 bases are TGTGCCAGCAGCGGCCCGGGGGGTTTGGGTGTAGATACGCAGTATTTT.

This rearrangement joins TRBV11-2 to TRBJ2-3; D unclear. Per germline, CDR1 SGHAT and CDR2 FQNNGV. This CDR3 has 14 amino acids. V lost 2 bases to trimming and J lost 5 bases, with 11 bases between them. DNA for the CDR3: TGTGCCAGCAGCTTATCGGTAGCCGTAGATACGCAGTATTTT. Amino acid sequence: CASSLSVAVDTQYF. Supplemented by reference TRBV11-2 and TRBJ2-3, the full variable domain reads EAGVAQSPRYKIIEKRQSVAFWCNPISGHATLYWYQQILGQGPKLLIQFQNNGVVDDSQLPKDRFSAERLKGVDSTLKIQPAKLEDSAVYLCASSLSVAVDTQYFGPGTRLTVL.

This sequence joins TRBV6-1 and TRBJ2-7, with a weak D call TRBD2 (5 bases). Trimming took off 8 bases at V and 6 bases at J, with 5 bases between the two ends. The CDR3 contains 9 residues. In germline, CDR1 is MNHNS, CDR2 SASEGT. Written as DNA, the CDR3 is TGTGCCAGCGGGAGCGAGCAGTACTTC. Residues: CASGSEQYF.

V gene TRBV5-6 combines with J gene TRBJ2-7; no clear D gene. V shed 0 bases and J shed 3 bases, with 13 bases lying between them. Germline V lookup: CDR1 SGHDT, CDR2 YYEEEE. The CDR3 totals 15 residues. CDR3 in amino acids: CASSLVRSPYYEQYF. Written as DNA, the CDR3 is TGTGCCAGCAGCTTGGTACGGTCTCCTTACTACGAGCAGTACTTC.

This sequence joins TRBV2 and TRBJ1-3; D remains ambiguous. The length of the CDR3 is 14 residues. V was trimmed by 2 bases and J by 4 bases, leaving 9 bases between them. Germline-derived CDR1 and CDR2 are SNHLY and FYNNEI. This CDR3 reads CASSEIPGGNTIYF. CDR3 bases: TGTGCCAGCAGTGAAATTCCGGGAGGAAACACCATATATTTT.

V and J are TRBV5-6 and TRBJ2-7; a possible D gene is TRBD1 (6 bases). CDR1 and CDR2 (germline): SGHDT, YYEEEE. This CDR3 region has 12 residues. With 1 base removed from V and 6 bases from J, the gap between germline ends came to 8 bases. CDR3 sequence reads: CASSLTGPEQYF. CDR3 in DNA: TGTGCCAGCAGCTTGACAGGGCCCGAGCAGTACTTC.

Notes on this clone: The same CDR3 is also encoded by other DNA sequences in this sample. The DNA of the CDR3 is TGTGCCAGCAGTTTAGTGGAGGGACAGCCCCAGCATTTT. This translates into CASSLVEGQPQHF. This chain connects TRBV27 to TRBJ1-5, with no clear D. Trimming shortened V by 2 bases and J by 7 bases, and 9 bases separated the two germline ends. Germline CDR1 reads MNHEY; CDR2 reads SMNVEV (reference sequence). The CDR3 is 13 residues long.

The DNA of the CDR3 is TGTGCCAGCAGCAGTTTACGGGAACAGGGGTACTATGGCTACACCTTC. As protein: CASSSLREQGYYGYTF. This chain joins TRBV28 and TRBJ1-2, with 7 bases aligning to TRBD1. The germline V gene has CDR1 MDHEN and CDR2 SYDVKM. Losses at the gene ends were 6 bases for V and 3 bases for J; bases not matched to a gene: 13. This CDR3 has 16 residues.

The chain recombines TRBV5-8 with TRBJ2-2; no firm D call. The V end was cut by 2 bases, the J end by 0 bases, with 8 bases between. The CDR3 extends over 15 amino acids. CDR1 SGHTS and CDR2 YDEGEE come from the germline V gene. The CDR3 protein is CASSLIFANTGELFF. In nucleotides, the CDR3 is TGTGCCAGCAGCTTAATTTTCGCGAACACCGGGGAGCTGTTTTTT. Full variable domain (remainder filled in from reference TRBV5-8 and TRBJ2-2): EAGVTQSPTHLIKTRGQQATLRCSPISGHTSVYWYQQALGLGLQFLLWYDEGEERNRGNFPPRFSGRQFPNYSSELNVNALELEDSALYLCASSLIFANTGELFFGEGSRLTVL.

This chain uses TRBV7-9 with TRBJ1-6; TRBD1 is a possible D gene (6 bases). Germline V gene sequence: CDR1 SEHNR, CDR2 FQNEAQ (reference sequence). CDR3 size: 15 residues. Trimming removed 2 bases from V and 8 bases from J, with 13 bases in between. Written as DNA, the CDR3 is TGTGCCAGCAGCTTATCGGCGGGGGCAGATTCACCCCTCCACTTT. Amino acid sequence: CASSLSAGADSPLHF. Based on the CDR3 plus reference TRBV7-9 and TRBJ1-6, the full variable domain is DTGVSQNPRHKITKRGQNVTFRCDPISEHNRLYWYRQTLGQGPEFLTYFQNEAQLEKSRLLSDRFSAERPKGSFSTLEIQRTEQGDSAMYLCASSLSAGADSPLHFGNGTRLTVT.